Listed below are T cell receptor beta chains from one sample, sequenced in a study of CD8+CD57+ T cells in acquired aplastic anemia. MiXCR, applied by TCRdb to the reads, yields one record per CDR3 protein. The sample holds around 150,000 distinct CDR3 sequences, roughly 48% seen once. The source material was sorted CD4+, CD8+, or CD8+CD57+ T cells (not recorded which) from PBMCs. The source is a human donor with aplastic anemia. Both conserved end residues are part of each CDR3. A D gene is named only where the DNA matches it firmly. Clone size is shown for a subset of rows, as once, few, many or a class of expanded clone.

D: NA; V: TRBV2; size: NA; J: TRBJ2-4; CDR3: CASSTVIQYF; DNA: TGTGCCAGCAGCACGGTGATTCAGTACTTC
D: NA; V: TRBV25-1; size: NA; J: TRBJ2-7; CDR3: CASSEYRTRALYF; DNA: TGTGCCAGCAGTGAATATCGGACAAGGGCCCTGTACTTC
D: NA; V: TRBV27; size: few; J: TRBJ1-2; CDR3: CASTEVGGGNGYTF; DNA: TGTGCCAGCACTGAGGTGGGGGGTGGAAATGGCTACACCTTC
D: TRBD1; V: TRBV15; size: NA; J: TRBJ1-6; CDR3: CATEKTGGGNSPLHF; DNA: TGTGCCACAGAAAAGACAGGGGGAGGTAATTCACCCCTCCACTTT
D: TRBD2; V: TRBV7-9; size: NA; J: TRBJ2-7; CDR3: CASSPAPGGNEQYF; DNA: TGTGCCAGCAGCCCCGCCCCGGGGGGGAACGAGCAGTACTTC
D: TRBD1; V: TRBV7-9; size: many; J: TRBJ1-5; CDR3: CASSLDRDQPQHF; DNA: TGTGCCAGCAGCCTGGACAGGGATCAGCCCCAGCATTTT
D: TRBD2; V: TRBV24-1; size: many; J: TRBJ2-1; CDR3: CATSDLGLAGDNEQFF; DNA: TGTGCCACCAGTGATTTGGGGCTAGCGGGGGACAATGAGCAGTTCTTC
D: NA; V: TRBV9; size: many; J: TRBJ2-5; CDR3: CASGGSGAQETQYF; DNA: TGTGCCAGCGGTGGTAGCGGAGCCCAAGAGACCCAGTACTTC
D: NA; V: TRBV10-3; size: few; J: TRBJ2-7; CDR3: CATGQTSYEQYF; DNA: TGTGCCACCGGACAGACCTCCTACGAGCAGTACTTC
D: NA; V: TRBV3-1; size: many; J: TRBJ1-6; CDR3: CASSQDRIRPHSPLHF; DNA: TGTGCCAGCAGCCAAGATCGAATCAGGCCTCATTCACCCCTCCACTTT
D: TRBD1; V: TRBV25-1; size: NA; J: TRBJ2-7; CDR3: CASILRQGPYEQYF; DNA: TGTGCCAGCATCCTACGACAGGGTCCCTACGAGCAGTACTTC
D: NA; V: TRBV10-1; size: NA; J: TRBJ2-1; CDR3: CASSVEREPEQFF; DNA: TGCGCCAGCAGTGTGGAACGGGAGCCTGAGCAGTTCTTC
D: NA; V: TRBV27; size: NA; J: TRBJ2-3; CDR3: CASSGGRDTQYF; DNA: TGTGCCAGTTCCGGGGGGCGAGATACGCAGTATTTT
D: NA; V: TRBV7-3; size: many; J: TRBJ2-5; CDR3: CASSFGGQETQYF; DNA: TGTGCCAGCAGCTTTGGTGGACAAGAGACCCAGTACTTC
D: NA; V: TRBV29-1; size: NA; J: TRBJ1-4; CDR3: CSVDSRGDEKLFF; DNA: TGCAGCGTTGACTCGAGGGGGGATGAAAAACTGTTTTTT
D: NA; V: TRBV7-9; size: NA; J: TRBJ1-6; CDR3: CASSSDVASPLHF; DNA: TGTGCCAGCAGCTCCGACGTTGCTTCACCCCTCCACTTT
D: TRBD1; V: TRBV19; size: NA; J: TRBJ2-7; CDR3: CASRKGQGYSYEQYF; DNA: TGTGCCAGTAGGAAGGGACAGGGATATTCCTACGAGCAGTACTTC
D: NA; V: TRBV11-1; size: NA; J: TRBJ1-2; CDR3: CASSEGSYGYTF; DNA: TGTGCCAGCAGTGAGGGGAGCTATGGCTACACCTTC
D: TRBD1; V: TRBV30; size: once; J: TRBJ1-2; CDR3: CAWSVGQGTTYTF; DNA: TGTGCCTGGTCAGTAGGACAGGGGACGACTTACACCTTC
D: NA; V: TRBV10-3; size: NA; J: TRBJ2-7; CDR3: CAIGTSPYEQYF; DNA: TGTGCCATTGGGACAAGCCCCTACGAGCAGTACTTC
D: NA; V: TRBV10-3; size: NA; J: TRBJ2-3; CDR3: CAISARDTRTDTQYF; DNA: TGTGCCATCAGTGCTCGGGACACCCGTACAGATACGCAGTATTTT
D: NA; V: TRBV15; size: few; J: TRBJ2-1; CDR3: CATRSGGYNEQFF; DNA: TGTGCCACCCGAAGTGGGGGATACAATGAGCAGTTCTTC
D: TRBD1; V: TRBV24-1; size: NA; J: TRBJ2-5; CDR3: CATSHQNRGQETQYF; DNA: TGTGCCACCAGCCACCAGAACAGGGGCCAAGAGACCCAGTACTTC
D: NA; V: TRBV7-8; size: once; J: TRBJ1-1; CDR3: CASTRTANTEAFF; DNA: TGTGCCAGCACCCGGACAGCGAACACTGAAGCTTTCTTT
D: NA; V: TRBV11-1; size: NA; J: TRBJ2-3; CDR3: CASSLYAGRGLDTQYF; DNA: TGTGCCAGCAGCTTATACGCGGGCCGTGGGCTAGATACGCAGTATTTT
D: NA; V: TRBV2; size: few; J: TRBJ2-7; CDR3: CASGYETYEQYF; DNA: TGTGCCAGCGGGTACGAAACCTACGAGCAGTACTTC
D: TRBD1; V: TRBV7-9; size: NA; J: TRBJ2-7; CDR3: CASSLDGTGDFF; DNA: TGTGCCAGCAGCTTAGACGGGACAGGGGATTTCTTC
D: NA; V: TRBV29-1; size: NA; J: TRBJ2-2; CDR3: CSVGDLTGELFF; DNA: TGCAGCGTAGGTGACCTTACCGGGGAGCTGTTTTTT
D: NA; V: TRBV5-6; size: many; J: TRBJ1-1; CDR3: CASSFERTNTEAFF; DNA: TGTGCCAGCAGCTTTGAGAGAACGAACACTGAAGCTTTCTTT
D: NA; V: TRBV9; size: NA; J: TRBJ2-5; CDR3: CASSRLTGSETQYF; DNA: TGTGCCAGCAGCCGATTAACAGGGTCAGAGACCCAGTACTTC
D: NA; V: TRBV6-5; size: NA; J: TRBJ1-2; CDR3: CASSYDGQRGYGYTF; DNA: TGTGCCAGCAGTTACGACGGGCAGCGGGGCTATGGCTACACCTTC
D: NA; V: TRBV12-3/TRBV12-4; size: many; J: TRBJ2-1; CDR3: CASSLGPYNEQFF; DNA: TGTGCCAGCAGTTTGGGGCCATACAATGAGCAGTTCTTC
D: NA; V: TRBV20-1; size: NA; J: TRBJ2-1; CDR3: CSAGERKRFF; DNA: TGCAGTGCTGGGGAGCGGAAAAGGTTCTTC
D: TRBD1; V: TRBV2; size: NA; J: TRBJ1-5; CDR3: CASVLGQGIQPQHF; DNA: TGTGCCAGCGTCCTAGGACAGGGGATACAGCCCCAGCATTTT
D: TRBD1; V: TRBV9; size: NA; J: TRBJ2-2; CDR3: CASSVGRTGNTGELFF; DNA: TGTGCCAGCAGCGTAGGTAGGACAGGGAACACCGGGGAGCTGTTTTTT
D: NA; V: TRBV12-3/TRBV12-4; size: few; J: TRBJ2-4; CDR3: CALRCTAKNIQYF; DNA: TGTGCCCTTAGATGCACGGCCAAAAACATTCAGTACTTC